This is a list of T cell receptor beta chains from one sample in a study of blood T cell repertoires in COVID-19. Data came from immunoSEQ multiplex PCR; TCRdb stores just in-frame clones and leaves some out. The repertoire includes under 45,000 clones, approximately 87% of them detected once, and around 10% sits in the top ten. Sequenced material: peripheral blood. The receptors originated from an older man with active COVID-19. CDR3s leave out the opening cysteine and the closing phenylalanine or tryptophan. Fields, in order: CDR3 protein, J gene, V gene, clone size. The size entry is marked missing in some rows and otherwise reads once, few, many or a size class.

ASSPQGGAYNEQF	TRBJ2-1	TRBV27	.
ASSPGTTNEKLF	TRBJ1-4	TRBV7-2	.
ASSQVGTVVSGANVLT	TRBJ2-6	TRBV4-3	.
ASSLAGTGGSPLH	TRBJ1-6	TRBV11-2	once
ASSPGGGASSYEQY	TRBJ2-7	TRBV28	.
SASRGRGSPLH	TRBJ1-6	TRBV20-1	once
ASNLQGMGEAF	TRBJ1-1	TRBV3-1/TRBV3-2	.
ASSINSNYGYT	TRBJ1-2	TRBV19	.
ASSQDRRYGYT	TRBJ1-2	TRBV12-3/TRBV12-4	.
ASSFSGRASDTQY	TRBJ2-3	TRBV5-1	.
ASSLGDIPLYEQY	TRBJ2-7	TRBV18	.
ASSYSTGGNEQF	TRBJ2-1	TRBV6-6	.
ATSRLKGLAGGPDTQY	TRBJ2-3	TRBV15	.
ASTVTSVSTGELF	TRBJ2-2	TRBV28	once
ATSTPNSWARNEQF	TRBJ2-1	TRBV15	.
ASRRTNQPQH	TRBJ1-5	TRBV28	.
ASRRWSGVSYEQY	TRBJ2-7	TRBV19	.